Following are 13 T cell receptor beta chains from one sample sequenced in a study of T cells in Graves' hyperthyroidism and ophthalmopathy. TCR beta CDR3 regions were amplified from RNA. Primed by the HTBI set, a first-round RT-PCR was run on the TCR CDR3. From the multiplex PCR reads, TCRdb called clonotypes with MiXCR, one entry per CDR3 protein. In the table there are 500,000 to 800,000 distinct CDR3 sequences, about 45% of which are singletons. The sample consisted of peripheral blood or thyroid tissue (not recorded which). The receptors were gathered from an adult man with Graves' disease, either hyperthyroidism or ophthalmopathy (not recorded which).

There are a few counts of this clonotype. The chain links TRBV12-3 or TRBV12-4 to TRBJ2-7; either TRBD1 or TRBD2 may supply D (6 bases each). V lost 7 bases to trimming and J lost 3 bases, with 10 bases between them. The CDR3 spans 12 residues. In DNA, the CDR3 is TGTGCCAGCACCAGGGGAGGCTACGAGCAGTACTTC. Amino acids: CASTRGGYEQYF.

The DNA for the CDR3 is TGCGCCAGCAGCTTCTTACAGGGCAACGAGCAGTACTTC. Its translation: CASSFLQGNEQYF. The chain couples TRBV5-1 to TRBJ2-7; maybe TRBD1 (6 bases). V lost 2 bases and J lost 5, with 11 bases in between. CDR1 SGHRS and CDR2 YFSETQ come from the germline V gene. The CDR3 length is 13 residues.

The V call is TRBV7-6, the J call TRBJ2-5; no reliable D call. The DNA end lines up better with TRBJ2-7; the J call may be wrong. Looked up from germline, CDR1 is SGHVS and CDR2 is FNYEAQ. The CDR3 contains 16 residues. The CDR3 DNA reads TGTGCCAGCACCCCTCCGGTGGGAAGGGAAGGCGACGAGCAGTACTTC. Encoded protein: CASTPPVGREGDEQYF.

CDR3 sequence: CATSARDQSRGYTF. Written as DNA, the CDR3 is TGTGCCACCAGTGCTAGAGACCAGAGCCGGGGCTACACCTTC. The rearrangement joins TRBV24-1 to TRBJ1-2; D is ambiguous. Germline V lookup: CDR1 KGHDR, CDR2 SFDVKD. V was cut by 5 bases and J by 8 bases, with 17 bases left in between. The CDR3 length is 14 residues.

This clonotype was observed many times. The genes are TRBV10-3 and TRBJ1-2, with D perhaps TRBD1 (6 bases). Germline V lookup: CDR1 ENHRY, CDR2 SYGVKD. V was pared by 3 bases and J by 7 bases, with 15 bases between. This CDR3 spans 14 amino acids. The CDR3 loop reads CAISDTQGYSGYTF. The CDR3 DNA sequence: TGTGCCATCAGTGACACACAGGGTTATTCTGGCTACACCTTC.

Many counts were recorded for this clonotype. The chain is built from TRBV12-3 or TRBV12-4 and TRBJ1-2; unclear D gene. The CDR3 spans 12 residues. V shed 4 bases and J shed 3 bases, with 6 bases lying between them. CDR3: CASSYGHYGYTF. The CDR3 DNA sequence: TGTGCCAGCAGTTATGGGCACTATGGCTACACCTTC.

Comment on this clonotype: This may stem from a read error, because a much larger clone lies one nucleotide away. The chain uses TRBV29-1 and TRBJ1-1; D gene ambiguous. CDR1 is SQVTM and CDR2 is ANQGSEA in the germline V gene. This CDR3 comprises 11 residues. V gave up 4 bases and J gave up 4 bases, with 7 bases separating them. CDR3 amino acids: CSVGASTEAFF. The CDR3 DNA is TGCAGCGTTGGTGCGAGCACTGAAGCTTTCTTT.

This chain connects TRBV24-1 to TRBJ2-5; TRBD1 is a possible D gene (6 bases). Trimming removed 0 bases from V and 7 bases from J, with 17 bases in between. This CDR3 region has 16 residues. Germline values: CDR1 KGHDR, CDR2 SFDVKD. The CDR3 is CATSDLRQGTPRTQYF. In DNA, the CDR3 is TGTGCCACCAGTGATTTGCGGCAGGGGACACCCCGGACCCAGTACTTC.

This clonotype has at least ten counts. J is TRBJ2-2 and V is TRBV24-1; tentatively, D is TRBD1 (5 bases). This CDR3 is built from 13 residues. The germline V gene has CDR1 KGHDR and CDR2 SFDVKD. V was cut by 4 bases and J by 7 bases, with 9 bases left in between. The CDR3 coding sequence is TGTGCCACCAGTGAATGGGGCCGCGGGGAGCTGTTTTTT. It translates to CATSEWGRGELFF.

The chain has TRBV29-1 and TRBJ1-2; D is unresolved. The V gene lost 5 bases and the J gene lost 7 bases, with 11 bases spanning the gap. Germline-derived CDR1 and CDR2 are SQVTM and ANQGSEA. This CDR3 contains 11 residues. DNA for the CDR3: TGCAGCGTTTTGGACGGGCCTGGCTACACCTTC. Translation gives CSVLDGPGYTF.

The chain links TRBV20-1 to TRBJ2-5; D is perhaps TRBD1 or TRBD2 (7 bases each). The DNA matches TRBJ2-1 better at its end, which makes the J call doubtful. The CDR3 runs 14 residues. CDR1 DFQATT and CDR2 SNEGSKA come from the germline V gene (reference sequence). Written as DNA, the CDR3 is TGCAGCGGGAGGCGACAGGGCACCTACAATGAGCAGTTCTTC. This codes for CSGRRQGTYNEQFF.

The chain couples TRBV20-1 to TRBJ2-7; 12 bases agree with TRBD2. This CDR3 spans 13 amino acids. V lost 3 bases and J lost 10; bases outside the gene matches: 7. Germline CDR1 DFQATT, CDR2 SNEGSKA (reference sequence). CDR3 residues: CSARGGTSGLQYF. The DNA for the CDR3 is TGCAGTGCTAGGGGCGGGACTAGCGGGTTACAGTACTTC.

This clonotype has a count of ten or more. The genes are TRBV7-9 and TRBJ1-1, with D tentatively TRBD1 (6 bases). This CDR3 comprises 13 residues. V shed 5 bases and J shed 9 bases, with 16 bases lying between them. The germline gives CDR1 SEHNR, CDR2 FQNEAQ (reference sequence). CDR3 in amino acids: CASSPPEGGKAFF. CDR3 nucleotides: TGTGCCAGCAGCCCACCCGAGGGGGGGAAAGCTTTCTTT.